Below, 28 T cell receptor beta chains from the same sample are listed, as sequenced in a study of immune cell composition in non-small cell lung cancer. Measured with immunoSEQ multiplex PCR; TCRdb has only the in-frame clones, and not every one. The sample carries more than 7,500 clones, approximately 70% recorded once. Material: lung tumor tissue. Every receptor here comes from a human donor with non-small cell lung cancer.

The CDR3 reads CTGQALETQYF. CDR3 in DNA: TGTACGGGGCAGGCATTGGAGACCCAGTACTTC. The chain links TRBV7-8 to TRBJ2-5; D possibly matches TRBD1 or TRBD2 (5 bases each). Germline V lookup: CDR1 SGHVS, CDR2 FQNEAQ. This CDR3 contains 11 residues.

V gene TRBV15 combines with J gene TRBJ1-1; D remains unclear. Per germline, CDR1 LNHNV and CDR2 YYDKDF (reference sequence). V dropped 1 base and J dropped 4 bases, with 10 bases sitting between them. The CDR3 loop spans 14 amino acids. This CDR3 reads CATSRVLPGTEAFF. The CDR3 DNA follows: TGTGCCACCAGCAGAGTGCTCCCCGGCACTGAAGCTTTCTTT.

This clone was seen a handful of times. The chain couples TRBV10-3 to TRBJ2-7; the match to TRBD2 covers 7 bases. The CDR3 is 15 residues long. V lost 0 bases to trimming and J lost 7 bases; unmatched junction nucleotides: 9. Germline CDR1 reads ENHRY; CDR2 reads SYGVKD. Here the CDR3 reads CAISESGLGAQEQYF. DNA for the CDR3: TGTGCCATCAGTGAGTCTGGACTAGGGGCACAGGAGCAGTACTTC.

The chain joins TRBV7-9 to TRBJ1-2, with unresolved D. CDR3 length equals 14 residues. V lost 5 bases to trimming and J lost 6 bases, with 16 bases between them. Germline V gives CDR1 SEHNR, CDR2 FQNEAQ (reference sequence). The CDR3 is CASSPGGYNDGYTF. The CDR3 nucleotides are TGTGCCAGCAGCCCCGGTGGATACAACGATGGCTACACCTTC.

The V and J genes are TRBV15 and TRBJ1-4; no clear D. The CDR3 totals 16 residues. The V gene's germline CDR1 is LNHNV and CDR2 YYDKDF (reference sequence). Trimming removed 0 bases from V and 1 base from J, with 9 bases in between. CDR3 sequence: CATSRDPGRTNEKLFF. The DNA for the CDR3 is TGTGCCACCAGCAGAGATCCGGGCAGAACTAATGAAAAACTGTTTTTT.

J is TRBJ2-3 and V is TRBV18; no reliable D call. V was clipped by 1 base and J by 2 bases, with 10 bases between them. Germline CDR1 and CDR2: KGHSH and LQKENI. There are 15 residues in the CDR3. CDR3 in DNA: TGTGCCAGCTCACCACGAGTCAGCCTCACAGATACGCAGTATTTT. This encodes CASSPRVSLTDTQYF.

V is TRBV6-4 and J is TRBJ2-5; 9 bases match TRBD1. The CDR3 spans 13 residues. With V trimmed by 6 bases and J by 5 bases, 4 bases remained unmatched. Germline CDR1 is MRHNA and CDR2 is SNTAGT. Here the CDR3 DNA reads TGTGCCAGCAGCATAGGACAGGGGGAGACCCAGTACTTC. Translating gives CASSIGQGETQYF.

The CDR3 bases are TGCGCCAGCAGCTTGGCTATAATAGGGGGCACTAGCTACGAGCAGTACTTC. Amino acids: CASSLAIIGGTSYEQYF. This sequence joins TRBV5-1 and TRBJ2-5, with 7 bases aligning to TRBD1. The better agreement between TRBJ2-7 and the DNA end casts doubt on the J call. Germline V gene lookup returns CDR1 SGHRS and CDR2 YFSETQ. This CDR3 has 17 amino acids.

V usage is TRBV28 and J usage is TRBJ1-5, with 8 bases identical to TRBD1. CDR1 MDHEN and CDR2 SYDVKM come from the germline V gene. V shed 3 bases and J 2 bases; nucleotides not matched to a gene: 3. The CDR3 has 15 residues. CDR3 nucleotide sequence: TGTGCCAGCAGTTTGACAGGGGCTCGCAATCAGCCCCAGCATTTT. This translates into CASSLTGARNQPQHF.

This rearrangement joins TRBV5-1 to TRBJ2-3; 7 nucleotides match TRBD1. The CDR3 is 14 amino acids. Germline values: CDR1 SGHRS, CDR2 YFSETQ. Trimming removed 1 base from V and 8 bases from J; junction bases left unmatched: 7. Written as DNA, the CDR3 is TGCGCCAGCAGCTTGTATAGGGGGCGCGGTACGCAGTATTTT. This encodes CASSLYRGRGTQYF.

By its share, this clone is medium-sized (0.01 to 0.1%). The chain is built from TRBV12-5 and TRBJ1-5; 9 bases line up with TRBD1. The CDR3 consists of 19 residues. CDR1 and CDR2 from the germline V gene are LGHNT and FRNRAP. Trimming took 0 bases from V and 2 from J; bases not matched to a gene: 11. The CDR3 here is CASGLVRDRALRGNQPQHF. CDR3 DNA: TGTGCTAGTGGTTTGGTGAGGGACAGGGCGCTTAGGGGCAATCAGCCCCAGCATTTT.

The genes are TRBV6-4 and TRBJ2-7, with D possibly being TRBD1 or TRBD2 (6 bases each). The CDR3 runs to 15 residues. The germline CDR1 and CDR2 sequences are MRHNA and SNTAGT. The V end lost 3 bases, the J end lost 0 bases, and 12 bases lay between the germline ends. CDR3 bases: TGTGCCAGCAGTGAGCGGGACACACCCTCCTACGAGCAGTACTTC. Protein product: CASSERDTPSYEQYF.

J is TRBJ2-1 and V is TRBV5-1; 15 positions agree with TRBD2. V lost 5 bases to trimming and J lost 14 bases; unmatched junction nucleotides: 8. This CDR3 region has 14 residues. CDR1 and CDR2 from the germline V gene are SGHRS and YFSETQ. The CDR3 DNA follows: TGCGCCAGCAGTCCTTGGACTAGCGGGGGGGAAGAGTTCTTC. This gives the protein CASSPWTSGGEEFF.

The chain joins TRBV4-2 to TRBJ2-7, with D maybe TRBD1 (6 bases). In germline, CDR1 is LGHNA, CDR2 YNFKEQ. The length of the CDR3 is 14 residues. V lost 4 bases and J 3 bases, leaving 13 bases between the germline ends. DNA for the CDR3: TGTGCCAGCAGCCGGGGGCAGGGGAGCTACGAGCAGTACTTC. Translated, it gives CASSRGQGSYEQYF.

J is TRBJ1-1 and V is TRBV11-3; D is ambiguous. The germline V and J ends were trimmed by 2 bases and 0 bases, with 7 bases remaining between them. The CDR3 extends over 14 amino acids. Germline assignment: CDR1 SGHNT and CDR2 YENEEA. CDR3: CASSLSNLNTEAFF. As DNA, the CDR3 is TGTGCCAGCAGCTTAAGTAACCTGAACACTGAAGCTTTCTTT.

The rearrangement joins TRBV5-1 to TRBJ1-4; D gene ambiguous. Germline CDR1 reads SGHRS; CDR2 reads YFSETQ. This CDR3 has 14 amino acids. V lost 0 bases and J lost 5, with 8 bases in between. CDR3 loop: CASSLAGRNEKLFF. The CDR3 DNA follows: TGCGCCAGCAGCTTGGCGGGCAGGAATGAAAAACTGTTTTTT. The variable domain in full, completed from reference TRBV5-1 and TRBJ1-4, reads KAGVTQTPRYLIKTRGQQVTLSCSPISGHRSVSWYQQTPGQGLQFLFEYFSETQRNKGNFPGRFSGRQFSNSRSEMNVSTLELGDSALYLCASSLAGRNEKLFFGSGTQLSVL.

This clone was counted only a few times. This chain links TRBV6-6 with TRBJ2-5, with a possible D match to TRBD1 (5 bases). The V end was cut by 6 bases, the J end by 7 bases, with 15 bases between. There are 13 residues in the CDR3. In germline, CDR1 is MNHNY, CDR2 SVGAGI (reference sequence). CDR3 DNA sequence: TGTGCCAGCAGCTCAGGGAACGTAGGGACCCAGTACTTC. This codes for CASSSGNVGTQYF.

The chain combines TRBV18 with TRBJ1-6; weak D call: TRBD1 (5 bases). Germline CDR1 is KGHSH and CDR2 is LQKENI. V was shortened by 3 bases and J by 7 bases, with 7 bases between the two germline ends. The CDR3 is 13 residues long. CDR3 loop: CASSPRENSPLHF. CDR3 DNA: TGTGCCAGCTCACCCAGGGAAAATTCACCCCTCCACTTT.

The chain joins TRBV7-2 to TRBJ2-7; the D gene is possibly TRBD1 (5 bases). Trimming shortened V by 3 bases and J by 1 base, and 10 bases separated the two germline ends. Germline V gene lookup returns CDR1 SGHTA and CDR2 FQGNSA. CDR3 length: 14 amino acids. DNA of the CDR3: TGTGCCAGCAGCTTTTCAGGGAATTCCTACGAGCAGTACTTC. Translation: CASSFSGNSYEQYF. The full variable domain, rest sourced from reference TRBV7-2 and TRBJ2-7, is GAGVSQSPSNKVTEKGKDVELRCDPISGHTALYWYRQSLGQGLEFLIYFQGNSAPDKSGLPSDRFSAERTGGSVSTLTIQRTQQEDSAVYLCASSFSGNSYEQYFGPGTRLTVT.

This chain uses TRBV7-9 with TRBJ2-1; TRBD2 aligns across 9 bases. After removal of 2 bases from V and 5 bases from J, the junction contained 1 base not matched to a gene. The CDR3 is made up of 14 amino acids. Germline CDR1 SEHNR, CDR2 FQNEAQ (reference sequence). The CDR3 protein is CASSLIAGDNEQFF. The CDR3 DNA sequence: TGTGCCAGCAGCTTAATAGCGGGGGACAATGAGCAGTTCTTC.

The V call is TRBV19, the J call TRBJ1-2, with D unresolved. Germline V gives CDR1 LNHDA, CDR2 SQIVND (reference sequence). V lost 3 bases, J lost 7 bases, and 15 bases lay in between. The CDR3 has 14 residues. CDR3 loop: CASSIFGRAAGYTF. DNA for the CDR3: TGTGCCAGTAGTATTTTTGGGAGGGCGGCTGGCTACACCTTC.

This sequence joins TRBV20-1 and TRBJ1-1, with D uncertain. Germline V gene sequence: CDR1 DFQATT, CDR2 SNEGSKA (reference sequence). This CDR3 spans 9 amino acids. The chain's CDR3 is CRVGDEAFF. The CDR3 bases are TGCAGGGTCGGAGATGAAGCTTTCTTT.

This clone occurred a few times. The rearrangement uses TRBV5-8 and TRBJ1-6; a weak D match, TRBD1 (5 bases). The V gene lost 0 bases and the J gene lost 7 bases, with 11 bases spanning the gap. Germline CDR1 reads SGHTS; CDR2 reads YDEGEE. The CDR3 contains 15 residues. CDR3: CASSLARDGNSPLHF. The CDR3 bases are TGTGCCAGCAGCTTGGCCAGGGACGGAAATTCACCCCTCCACTTT. Looking up the rest from reference TRBV5-8 and TRBJ1-6 gives the full variable domain: EAGVTQSPTHLIKTRGQQATLRCSPISGHTSVYWYQQALGLGLQFLLWYDEGEERNRGNFPPRFSGRQFPNYSSELNVNALELEDSALYLCASSLARDGNSPLHFGNGTRLTVT.

A note on this clone: The germline gene is not matched at one end of the junction; a read error may be the cause. The chain is built from TRBV6-1 and TRBJ1-1; no clear D gene. The CDR3 length is 12 residues. Per germline, CDR1 MNHNS and CDR2 SASEGT. The CDR3 region has the DNA TGTGCCAGCAGTGAAATTAGGAAATCATCCTATTTT. It specifies CASSEIRKSSYF.

The chain has TRBV5-8 and TRBJ1-5, with D possibly matching TRBD1 (6 bases). This CDR3 has 13 amino acids. Germline CDR1 reads SGHTS; CDR2 reads YDEGEE. Between the trimmed V and J ends, which lost 6 bases and 4 bases, there was a span of 11 bases. The CDR3 loop is CASNQGRNQPQHF. Written as DNA, the CDR3 is TGTGCCAGCAATCAGGGGAGAAATCAGCCCCAGCATTTT.

The chain couples TRBV27 to TRBJ1-2; 11 bases fit TRBD1. The CDR3 has 18 residues. The ends lost 5 bases at V and 2 bases at J; junction bases unmatched: 13. The V gene's germline CDR1 is MNHEY and CDR2 SMNVEV (reference sequence). CDR3 residues: CASSQFRPRDRGNYGYTF. In DNA form, the CDR3 reads TGTGCCAGCAGTCAATTTAGACCCCGGGACAGGGGGAACTATGGCTACACCTTC.

V and J are TRBV5-1 and TRBJ2-3; no clear D gene. Trimming removed 4 bases from V and 1 base from J, with 10 bases in between. Germline CDR1 reads SGHRS; CDR2 reads YFSETQ. The CDR3 has 14 amino acids. The CDR3 here is CASSRAAGTDTQYF. The CDR3 DNA sequence: TGCGCCAGCAGCCGGGCCGCTGGCACAGATACGCAGTATTTT. The full variable domain, completed using reference TRBV5-1 and TRBJ2-3, is KAGVTQTPRYLIKTRGQQVTLSCSPISGHRSVSWYQQTPGQGLQFLFEYFSETQRNKGNFPGRFSGRQFSNSRSEMNVSTLELGDSALYLCASSRAAGTDTQYFGPGTRLTVL.

This clone was seen only a few times. The CDR3 DNA is TGTGCCAGCAGCTTGGGGGGTGATCAGCCCCAGCATTTT. Translation: CASSLGGDQPQHF. This rearrangement joins TRBV5-5 to TRBJ1-5; the D is unclear. Trimming took off 0 bases at V and 5 bases at J, with 6 bases between the two ends. Germline CDR1 reads SGHKS; CDR2 reads YYEKEE (reference sequence). The CDR3 has 13 residues.